The TCR beta chain under discussion was sequenced for a study of cytomegalovirus exposure and HLA in healthy donors (dated by TCRdb to the late 2010s). Broadly, across the study: An earlier analysis of several hundred of the donors reported about 300 Gb of sequence data and 100 million to 120 million unique TCR beta sequences obtained from roughly 170 million T cells. Rather than drawing on any new phenotypic data, the later analysis identified candidate immune exposures from TCR beta sequences and the way those sequences occurred across donors. Of the roughly 390 genotyped donors, approximately 83% fell in the genetic ancestry cluster associated with self-reported Caucasian donors. An earlier analysis of nearly 600 of the donors applied high-throughput TCR beta sequencing to assess whether each TCR beta V gene segment acted as functional or pseudogenic. HLA typing covered class I and class II loci at four-digit resolution. To predict cytomegalovirus infection status, the study combined high-throughput TCR immunosequencing, statistical association of individual TCRs with disease status, and machine learning. Roughly five DR-DQ haplotypes were handled as single units for association and clustering because linkage in the cohort was strong. Genome-wide SNP genotypes for about 65% of the roughly 700 donors were used in a later genetic analysis, which treated that subset as a discovery cohort. The study was designed to test whether signatures of past pathogen exposure could be identified by cataloging public T cell receptors. In a later analysis, previously published TCR beta repertoires from 550 to 700 donors were re-analyzed and high-resolution HLA genotyping was added so that TCR occurrence patterns could be studied. An early release covering roughly 580 HLA-typed donors comprised about 300 gigabases of sequencing data and roughly 86 million unique TCR sequences. Typing coverage differed by locus: A, B, C, DRB1 and DQB1 were typed in roughly 620-630 donors, DQA1 in about 560, DPA1 in some 600, and DPB1 in roughly 450. Using immunosequencing, the study profiled T cell repertoires from 500 to 800 subjects and related those repertoires to cytomegalovirus serostatus. Donor age, sex, ethnicity and CMV serostatus were compiled together with the repertoire data. Across about 370 genotyped donors of the cohort, an average of about 240,000 unique TCR beta nucleotide sequences per donor were sequenced, and approximately 19% of those sequences were non-productive. Along with the approximately 650-subject first cohort, a separate validation cohort of around 120 different subjects was used. All discovery cohort repertoires had been generated using a single sequencing platform. The study at large found these results: An earlier analysis of several hundred of the donors showed that most TCR beta V segments appeared in productive rearrangements either about 90% or about 30% of the time, which broadly matched IMGT annotations. Because some donors lacked HLA typing at each locus, the association tests relied only on the typed subset. When HLA alleles, especially DR and DQ, strongly co-occurred, attributing TCR associations to individual alleles was difficult. The authors suggested that the approach could potentially be extended to other disease states and immunological phenotypes. In a later analysis, most CMV-associated TCR beta chains were found to appear HLA-restricted, with HLA associations seemingly driven largely by CMV exposure. A further reported finding was that TCR beta sequences accurately predicted the HLA-A and HLA-B alleles for most subjects in the first cohort. According to a later genetic analysis, donors in an Asian-associated ancestry cluster had fewer N-insertions in productive TCRs than the approximately 650-donor mean. Correlated functional status among segregating V segments might be attributable to linkage disequilibrium, but an unknown experimental factor could not be ruled out. A few of the identified cytomegalovirus-associated TCR beta chains were confirmed in vitro to be specific for cytomegalovirus antigens. A group of highly shared sequence variants was considered likely to be a technical artifact of the sequencing pipeline. This cohort had only TCR beta chains sequenced, and the lack of alpha or paired-chain data limited which features could be detected. Some IMGT-functional V segments, including TRBV6-2 and TRBV6-3, could not be told apart with the 87-base-pair reads, so those segments were excluded. Sequencing depth was assumed to be roughly uniform across donors in the presence/absence analyses, though that assumption may not hold. In the study, approximately 160 TCR beta chains were listed as associated with cytomegalovirus. Specific HLA alleles were associated with about 17,000 TCR beta sequences at a false discovery rate of 0.05 in a later analysis. Across donors, most TCR sequences were observed very rarely, whereas some public TCRs were present in many individuals. Compared with equally common non-associated chains, HLA-associated TCR beta chains in a later analysis were more clonally expanded and had lower generation probabilities. For the cohort, immune exposure information was limited to CMV serostatus. In a later analysis, the rate of TCR association differed among HLA loci, with DRB1 alleles having the most associated TCRs and HLA-C alleles having the fewest. A later analysis reported that several top co-occurrence clusters appeared linked to parvovirus B19, influenza, CMV and Epstein-Barr virus. The classifier was reported to diagnose cytomegalovirus status with high specificity and sensitivity in both the original and validation cohorts. An association between a missense DCLRE1C variant and V-gene and J-gene trimming of TCR beta chains was found in a later genetic analysis and replicated in an independent cohort. Because counts were too low, more than 15 rarely observed V segments, including chromosome 9 orphons, were excluded from the earlier analysis of some 590 of the donors.

The library came from the immunoSEQ multiplex PCR assay. The multiplex PCR relied on a mix of 60 forward primers for TCR Vbeta segments and 13 reverse primers for TCR Jbeta segments. The CDR3 region of rearranged TCR beta genes was amplified from genomic DNA with a multiplex PCR assay. Amplified TCR beta libraries were sequenced as 87-base-pair reads on the Illumina HiSeq System. As for how the authors treated the data: A later analysis counted tens of millions of unique TCR beta chains across the 550 to 800 repertoires, and roughly 9.9 million of these chains were shared by at least two donors. Raw reads were error-corrected and collapsed into unique sequences with a nearest-neighbor algorithm that merged closely related sequences to remove PCR and sequencing errors. V, D and J gene segments were assigned by aligning CDR3 sequences to IMGT reference sequences. For a sequence to be retained, at least a six-nucleotide match to both a V gene segment and a J gene segment was required. A rearrangement was called productive if the CDR3 had no stop codons and remained in frame with V and J, and every other rearrangement was called non-productive. Following IMGT convention, CDR3 was defined as the stretch from the second conserved V-encoded cysteine to the conserved J-encoded phenylalanine. The earlier analysis of about 530 of the donors excluded any sequence lacking an unambiguous match to a single V gene segment. In an earlier analysis of approximately 500 of the donors, a V segment was called functional when productive rearrangements were above 56.7%, and segregating when the standard deviation between donors exceeded 5%. To diagnose cytomegalovirus status from the catalog of TCR beta chain sequences, a statistical classification framework was built. V and J gene assignment, in a later analysis, came from comparing TCR nucleotide sequences with IMGT/GENE-DB human TR gene sequences. A later analysis assigned CDR3 sequences and most-parsimonious VDJ recombination scenarios with the TCRdist pipeline. A later analysis defined each TCR beta chain by its CDR3 amino acid sequence plus V-gene family, and excluded reads lacking a unique V-gene family. In a later analysis, 450 to 600 highly shared, low-generation-probability nucleotide sequences were removed to address suspected cross-contamination and a sequencing artifact. For each public chain, a later analysis derived a clonal expansion index from normalized ranks of inferred template counts within each repertoire. In a later analysis, generation probabilities were computed using a VDJ recombination model fitted to out-of-frame rearrangements, and the results were checked against IGoR. Hypergeometric tests were used in a later analysis to score TCR-TCR, TCR-HLA and TCR-CMV co-occurrence, with a repertoire-size bias correction applied to the TCR pairs. In a later analysis, false discovery rates were estimated by permuting HLA or CMV assignments 20 times. In a later analysis, co-occurring TCRs were grouped using DBSCAN, with TCRdist sequence similarity added in when clustering inside HLA-allele-positive subsets. Repertoires with fewer than 30,000 or more than 120,000 public chains were left out of co-occurrence clustering, as were about 5 repertoires with anomalous nucleotide sharing. In its TCRdb copy, this immuneACCESS table keeps in-frame sequences only and misses some clones. Where compared with another copy, unresolved V genes explain less than half of these, and the others have no known cause. V, J and clone size are those of that table, while D and trimming were read from the DNA. Across this sample there are over 150,000 clones, with under 80% seen only once. 3.5% to 5% of the sample rests with the top ten.

There are 15 amino acids in the CDR3, from cysteine to phenylalanine inclusive. Left in the record is the CDR3 DNA by itself, 45 bases read in frame from the first base. Taken from the germline V gene, the CDR1 and CDR2 loops are SQVTM and ANQGSEA. V ends up 4 bases short and J 1 base short, with an unmatched junction base count of 6. The cohort consisted of 650 to 850 healthy bone marrow donors. All cohort members were sampled while nominally healthy, although unrecorded immune exposures were likely present. The donor tested CMV seronegative and was one of the 352 seronegative cohort members. Every donor gave a peripheral blood sample, and the peripheral blood mononuclear cells from that sample were used for TCR beta sequencing. The Qiagen DNeasy Blood Extraction Kit was used to extract genomic DNA from the blood cell samples. As for this clone: This clone's antigen is unknown. No qualities accompany the bases; no much larger clone lies one base away.

The sequence was collected from a man aged 40-49 years in good health and CMV-seronegative. The sample consisted of PBMCs. Here the chain combines TRBV29-1 and TRBJ2-1, with 8 middle bases fitting TRBD2. CDR3 protein: CSVGRGGPSYNEQFF. The bases are TGCAGCGTTGGTCGGGGGGGCCCTTCCTACAATGAGCAGTTCTTC.